Each of the 19 T cell receptor beta chains below was sequenced from the same sample in a study of cytomegalovirus exposure and HLA in healthy donors. The PCR employed 60 Vbeta primers together with 13 Jbeta primers. Data came from immunoSEQ multiplex PCR; TCRdb stores just in-frame clones and leaves some out. Among approximately 170,000 clones listed, about 84% were seen once. Sequencing was performed on PBMCs. The source is a man aged 50-59 years in good health and CMV-seropositive.

The V gene is TRBV2, the J gene TRBJ2-3, with 8 bases aligning to TRBD2. Germline-derived CDR1 and CDR2 are SNHLY and FYNNEI. With 6 bases clipped from V and 7 bases from J, the junction kept 9 bases outside the gene matches. This CDR3 region has 14 residues. CDR3 bases: TGTGCCAGCAGCCCAAGCGGGAGAGGGAATACGCAGTATTTT. This encodes CASSPSGRGNTQYF.

V gene TRBV27 combines with J gene TRBJ2-7; possibly TRBD2 for D (5 bases). Trimming shortened V by 4 bases and J by 6 bases, and 28 bases separated the two germline ends. The CDR3 runs to 18 residues. Per the germline V gene, CDR1 is MNHEY and CDR2 is SMNVEV (reference sequence). CDR3 nucleotide sequence: TGTGCCAGCAGTTCCCTTCCCGGGAATTCACCCCCATTTACCGAGCAGTACTTC. Translating gives CASSSLPGNSPPFTEQYF.

The chain couples TRBV9 to TRBJ1-1; D is unresolved. The V and J ends lost 4 bases and 6 bases respectively, with 13 bases between them. Germline V gene sequence: CDR1 SGDLS, CDR2 YYNGEE. The CDR3 extends over 13 amino acids. The CDR3 loop is CASSSNGVAEAFF. The CDR3 coding sequence is TGTGCCAGCAGCTCTAACGGGGTCGCTGAAGCTTTCTTT.

The rearrangement uses TRBV5-4 and TRBJ2-3; TRBD2 matches 10 bases. The V and J ends lost 7 bases and 5 bases, in that order; junction bases with no gene match: 4. CDR3 size: 13 residues. Germline V lookup: CDR1 SGHNT, CDR2 YYREEE (reference sequence). DNA for the CDR3: TGTGCCAGCCCTAGCGGGAGAGGAGATACGCAGTATTTT. This gives the protein CASPSGRGDTQYF. Full variable domain (remainder filled in from reference TRBV5-4 and TRBJ2-3): ETGVTQSPTHLIKTRGQQVTLRCSSQSGHNTVSWYQQALGQGPQFIFQYYREEENGRGNFPPRFSGLQFPNYSSELNVNALELDDSALYLCASPSGRGDTQYFGPGTRLTVL.

The chain has TRBV9 and TRBJ2-3; 7 nucleotides line up with TRBD2. CDR1 and CDR2 from the germline V gene are SGDLS and YYNGEE. The J segment lost 1 base and the V segment lost 6 bases, leaving 5 bases of the junction unmatched. The CDR3 sequence is 14 residues long. The CDR3 DNA sequence: TGTGCCAGCAATCTGGCGGGGGGCACAGATACGCAGTATTTT. This sequence encodes CASNLAGGTDTQYF. Drawing the rest from reference TRBV9 and TRBJ2-3, the complete variable domain is DSGVTQTPKHLITATGQRVTLRCSPRSGDLSVYWYQQSLDQGLQFLIQYYNGEERAKGNILERFSAQQFPDLHSELNLSSLELGDSALYFCASNLAGGTDTQYFGPGTRLTVL.

This clone is a singleton in its sample. The CDR3 DNA reads as TGTGCCAGCAGCGCGCCCAGCGGGGGGGCCAACAATGAGCAGTTCTTC. This gives the protein CASSAPSGGANNEQFF. The rearrangement uses TRBV2 and TRBJ2-1, with TRBD2 identical over 10 bases. The CDR3 is 16 amino acids. Germline values: CDR1 SNHLY, CDR2 FYNNEI. The V segment lost 6 bases and the J segment 5 bases; nucleotides outside the gene matches: 10.

This clone was counted a single time. V and J are TRBV10-1 and TRBJ1-1; tentatively, D is TRBD1 (6 bases). Germline V gene lookup returns CDR1 WNHNN and CDR2 SYGVQD (reference sequence). CDR3 length: 17 amino acids. The V end lost 0 bases, the J end lost 0 bases, and 14 bases lay between the germline ends. The CDR3 reads CASSESTGAFMNTEAFF. CDR3 nucleotides: TGCGCCAGCAGTGAGTCGACAGGAGCTTTCATGAACACTGAAGCTTTCTTT.

The genes are TRBV5-5 and TRBJ2-1; 8 bases are shared with TRBD2. V lost 4 bases, J lost 0 bases, and 15 bases stayed unmatched. CDR1 is SGHKS and CDR2 is YYEKEE in the germline V gene (reference sequence). The length of the CDR3 is 19 residues. The CDR3 DNA is TGTGCCAGCAGCCTGAAACGGCTCTCAAGCGGGAGCTCCTACAATGAGCAGTTCTTC. Translated: CASSLKRLSSGSSYNEQFF.

The J gene is TRBJ1-6, the V gene TRBV30, with 8 bases matching TRBD1. Germline CDR1 is GTSNPN and CDR2 is SVGIG (reference sequence). There are 13 residues in the CDR3. With 4 bases clipped from V and 7 bases from J, the junction kept 3 bases outside the gene matches. The CDR3 spells CAWTRTGNSPLHF. The CDR3 DNA follows: TGTGCCTGGACCAGGACAGGGAATTCACCCCTCCACTTT.

The chain employs TRBV5-6 and TRBJ2-1; 8 nucleotides agree with TRBD2. This CDR3 is built from 15 residues. Unmatched junction bases numbered 5, after V lost 6 bases and J lost 0 bases. Germline V gives CDR1 SGHDT, CDR2 YYEEEE. CDR3 sequence reads: CASNIAGTSYNEQFF. CDR3 sequence (DNA): TGTGCCAGCAACATAGCGGGGACCTCCTACAATGAGCAGTTCTTC.

The chain is built from TRBV15 and TRBJ2-7; D not certain. Trimming stripped 1 base from V and 3 bases from J, with 7 bases between. Germline V gives CDR1 LNHNV, CDR2 YYDKDF (reference sequence). This CDR3 has 13 residues. The CDR3 loop reads CATSRGHNYEQYF. In DNA form, the CDR3 reads TGTGCCACCAGCAGAGGACACAACTACGAGCAGTACTTC.

The chain employs TRBV5-4 and TRBJ1-1, with a possible D match to TRBD1 (6 bases). The CDR3 totals 14 residues. Trimming removed 2 bases at V and 7 bases at J, with 15 bases between. From germline, CDR1 is SGHNT and CDR2 YYREEE (reference sequence). DNA of the CDR3: TGTGCCAGCAGCTTAGGGCCACAGGGCCATGAAGCTTTCTTT. Translation gives CASSLGPQGHEAFF.

The rearrangement uses TRBV9 and TRBJ2-1, with a tentative D call TRBD2 (5 bases). In germline, CDR1 is SGDLS, CDR2 YYNGEE. Trimming shortened V by 0 bases and J by 0 bases, and 10 bases separated the two germline ends. The CDR3 is 16 residues long. The CDR3 spells CASSVEVASSYNEQFF. The CDR3 DNA reads as TGTGCCAGCAGCGTAGAGGTAGCGAGCTCCTACAATGAGCAGTTCTTC. The variable domain in full, completed from reference TRBV9 and TRBJ2-1, reads DSGVTQTPKHLITATGQRVTLRCSPRSGDLSVYWYQQSLDQGLQFLIQYYNGEERAKGNILERFSAQQFPDLHSELNLSSLELGDSALYFCASSVEVASSYNEQFFGPGTRLTVL.

This rearrangement joins TRBV2 to TRBJ2-1; 11 bases line up with TRBD2. With V trimmed by 7 bases and J by 1 base, 6 bases remained unmatched. There are 16 residues in the CDR3. Germline V gene data show CDR1 as SNHLY and CDR2 as FYNNEI. The CDR3 sequence is CASISLAGESYNEQFF. The CDR3 DNA is TGTGCCAGCATCTCACTAGCGGGGGAGTCCTACAATGAGCAGTTCTTC.

This clone showed up just once. V is TRBV2 and J is TRBJ1-2; D not certain. This CDR3 is built from 10 residues. V dropped 6 bases and J dropped 8 bases, with 7 bases sitting between them. CDR1 SNHLY and CDR2 FYNNEI come from the germline V gene. CDR3 sequence reads: CASRQAGYTF. CDR3 DNA: TGTGCCAGCAGGCAAGCAGGCTACACCTTC. The full variable domain, rest sourced from reference TRBV2 and TRBJ1-2, is EPEVTQTPSHQVTQMGQEVILRCVPISNHLYFYWYRQILGQKVEFLVSFYNNEISEKSEIFDDQFSVERPDGSNFTLKIRSTKLEDSAMYFCASRQAGYTFGSGTRLTVV.

The genes are TRBV5-1 and TRBJ2-1; 15 bases map to TRBD2. CDR1 and CDR2 from the germline V gene are SGHRS and YFSETQ. V was pared by 4 bases and J by 6 bases, with 2 bases of the junction left unmatched. There are 15 residues in the CDR3. This CDR3 is CASSRGLAGGNEQFF. The CDR3 DNA is TGCGCCAGCAGCCGGGGACTAGCGGGGGGCAATGAGCAGTTCTTC.

This chain joins TRBV7-9 and TRBJ2-7; 7 bases match TRBD2. J was trimmed by 0 bases and V by 3 bases; bases with no gene match: 8. CDR3 size: 16 residues. The germline CDR1 and CDR2 sequences are SEHNR and FQNEAQ (reference sequence). In nucleotides, the CDR3 is TGTGCCAGCAGCTTTCAGCGGGATCAGAGCTCCTACGAGCAGTACTTC. This codes for CASSFQRDQSSYEQYF.

The genes are TRBV4-1 and TRBJ2-7; perhaps TRBD1 as D (6 bases). The CDR3 is 15 amino acids. The V end lost 4 bases, the J end lost 3 bases, and 16 bases lay between the germline ends. Per germline, CDR1 MGHRA and CDR2 YSYEKL. The CDR3: CASSLLQGKDYEQYF. The CDR3 nucleotides read TGCGCCAGCAGCCTTCTACAGGGAAAGGACTACGAGCAGTACTTC.

The chain couples TRBV15 to TRBJ2-4; 9 bases are a match to TRBD2. The CDR3 is 16 amino acids. CDR1 and CDR2 (germline): LNHNV, YYDKDF (reference sequence). V was pared by 5 bases and J by 4 bases, with 9 bases of the junction left unmatched. CDR3: CATSPRETSGKNIQYF. The CDR3 DNA sequence: TGTGCCACCAGCCCCAGGGAGACTAGCGGAAAAAACATTCAGTACTTC.